The 31 T cell receptor beta chains below come from one sample, sequenced in a study of identifying expanded T cells in peripheral blood. The repertoire was sequenced with immunoSEQ multiplex PCR; TCRdb's copy has only in-frame clones and lacks some. The data show about 94,000 clones, over 75% seen once. Sequenced: blood. The receptors stem from a person aged 18-70 years in good health.

A single count supports this clone. The chain couples TRBV5-1 to TRBJ1-1, with D unresolved. With 3 bases removed from V and 4 bases from J, the gap between germline ends came to 19 bases. CDR1 is SGHRS and CDR2 is YFSETQ in the germline V gene. This CDR3 spans 16 amino acids. The CDR3 sequence: CASSSPGTYRFTEAFF. The CDR3 bases are TGCGCCAGCAGCTCTCCGGGAACCTATCGTTTCACTGAAGCTTTCTTT.

This clone was counted only a few times. The rearrangement joins TRBV7-9 to TRBJ2-2; D possibly corresponds to TRBD2 (5 bases). This CDR3 has 12 residues. The germline V gene encodes CDR1 SEHNR and CDR2 FQNEAQ (reference sequence). V lost 5 bases, J lost 7 bases, and 8 bases lay in between. CDR3 DNA: TGTGCCAGCAGCCCGGGATACGGGGAGCTGTTTTTT. This codes for CASSPGYGELFF. The full variable domain, with the rest looked up from reference TRBV7-9 and TRBJ2-2, is DTGVSQNPRHKITKRGQNVTFRCDPISEHNRLYWYRQTLGQGPEFLTYFQNEAQLEKSRLLSDRFSAERPKGSFSTLEIQRTEQGDSAMYLCASSPGYGELFFGEGSRLTVL.

The chain employs TRBV6-1 and TRBJ2-7; 10 bases map to TRBD2. The trim removed 4 bases at V and 7 bases at J, leaving 13 bases unmatched. This CDR3 contains 16 residues. The germline gives CDR1 MNHNS, CDR2 SASEGT. The CDR3 coding sequence is TGTGCCAGCAGTGCTGCTCGAGCGGGGGGGAGGCAAGAGCAGTACTTC. This sequence encodes CASSAARAGGRQEQYF.

The J gene is TRBJ1-2, the V gene TRBV27; possibly TRBD1 for D (6 bases). Germline CDR1 is MNHEY and CDR2 is SMNVEV (reference sequence). Between the trimmed V and J ends, which lost 6 bases and 0 bases, there was a span of 20 bases. CDR3 length equals 17 residues. CDR3 residues: CASSPTRQVKANYGYTF. The CDR3 nucleotides read TGTGCCAGCAGCCCCACCAGACAGGTCAAAGCTAACTATGGCTACACCTTC.

The V call is TRBV5-6, the J call TRBJ1-2, with a weak D call TRBD1 (5 bases). Between the trimmed V and J ends, which lost 2 bases and 0 bases, there was a span of 17 bases. The CDR3 spans 17 residues. CDR1 SGHDT and CDR2 YYEEEE come from the germline V gene. The CDR3 region is CASSFLRDGPSNYGYTF. The DNA for the CDR3 is TGTGCCAGCAGCTTCCTCCGGGACGGACCTTCTAACTATGGCTACACCTTC.

This rearrangement joins TRBV7-9 to TRBJ2-7, with D unclear. Trimming cost V 2 bases and J 2 bases, with 13 bases left between them. Germline CDR1 and CDR2: SEHNR and FQNEAQ (reference sequence). CDR3 size: 15 residues. The CDR3 nucleotides are TGTGCCAGCAGCTTATTTTCCAAGAACCCCTACGAGCAGTACTTC. Its protein product is CASSLFSKNPYEQYF. The full variable domain, its missing parts supplied by reference TRBV7-9 and TRBJ2-7, is DTGVSQNPRHKITKRGQNVTFRCDPISEHNRLYWYRQTLGQGPEFLTYFQNEAQLEKSRLLSDRFSAERPKGSFSTLEIQRTEQGDSAMYLCASSLFSKNPYEQYFGPGTRLTVT.

V and J are TRBV30 and TRBJ2-3, with no clear D. This CDR3 spans 12 amino acids. The germline V gene encodes CDR1 GTSNPN and CDR2 SVGIG (reference sequence). V lost 3 bases and J 5 bases, leaving 9 bases between the germline ends. The CDR3 loop reads CAWSAWGDTQYF. CDR3 in DNA: TGTGCCTGGAGCGCCTGGGGAGATACGCAGTATTTT. Looking up the rest from reference TRBV30 and TRBJ2-3 gives the full variable domain: SQTIHQWPATLVQPVGSPLSLECTVEGTSNPNLYWYRQAAGRGLQLLFYSVGIGQISSEVPQNLSASRPQDRQFILSSKKLLLSDSGFYLCAWSAWGDTQYFGPGTRLTVL.

This chain links TRBV23-1 with TRBJ1-5, with a tentative D call TRBD1 (6 bases). TRBV23-1 is identified as an open reading frame with a role that is uncertain. Trimming removed 2 bases at V and 2 bases at J, with 22 bases between. This CDR3 spans 19 amino acids. The CDR3 region has the DNA TGCGCCAGCAGTCAAGATACAGGGAGGCTCGGGGGGGGCAATCAGCCCCAGCATTTT. It translates to CASSQDTGRLGGGNQPQHF.

The CDR3 spells CSVDRRAHFEAFF. The CDR3 coding sequence is TGCAGCGTTGATAGACGGGCCCACTTTGAAGCTTTCTTT. This chain links TRBV29-1 with TRBJ1-1, with no clear D. The V gene's germline CDR1 is SQVTM and CDR2 ANQGSEA. V lost 3 bases to trimming and J lost 7 bases, with 15 bases between them. CDR3 length equals 13 residues.

The chain carries TRBV29-1 and TRBJ1-1, with no clear D. Trimming removed 7 bases at V and 5 bases at J, with 20 bases between. This CDR3 region has 14 residues. The germline CDR1 and CDR2 sequences are SQVTM and ANQGSEA. This CDR3 reads CSAQMKRESTEAFF. The CDR3 nucleotides are TGCAGCGCTCAAATGAAGAGGGAATCGACTGAAGCTTTCTTT.

The chain carries TRBV27 and TRBJ1-2; possibly TRBD1 for D (5 bases). V was pared by 3 bases and J by 5 bases, with 13 bases between. Germline V gene sequence: CDR1 MNHEY, CDR2 SMNVEV (reference sequence). The CDR3 extends over 14 amino acids. The CDR3 DNA is TGTGCCAGCAGTTTCCTCCGGAAGGGGTATGGCTACACCTTC. It yields the protein CASSFLRKGYGYTF.

The rearrangement uses TRBV9 and TRBJ1-3; TRBD1 aligns across 7 bases. V lost 0 bases and J lost 4; bases outside the gene matches: 4. The CDR3 length is 15 residues. Germline V gene data show CDR1 as SGDLS and CDR2 as YYNGEE. In DNA form, the CDR3 reads TGTGCCAGCAGCGTAGAGGGACAGCCGGGAAACACCATATATTTT. This encodes CASSVEGQPGNTIYF.

This sequence joins TRBV19 and TRBJ2-2; weak D call: TRBD1 (5 bases). Trimming cost V 5 bases and J 7 bases, with 14 bases left between them. Looked up from germline, CDR1 is LNHDA and CDR2 is SQIVND (reference sequence). CDR3 size: 14 residues. CDR3: CASSVKGSVGELFF. In DNA form, the CDR3 reads TGTGCCAGTAGTGTAAAGGGGTCGGTCGGGGAGCTGTTTTTT.

The chain uses TRBV27 and TRBJ2-2, with 9 bases identical to TRBD1. CDR1 is MNHEY and CDR2 is SMNVEV in the germline V gene (reference sequence). CDR3 size: 18 residues. V trimming: 5 bases; J trimming: 0 bases; junction bases outside the gene matches: 10. The DNA of the CDR3 is TGTGCCAGCAGTCCCGGGACAGGGACCCTCGCGAACACCGGGGAGCTGTTTTTT. This sequence encodes CASSPGTGTLANTGELFF.

The rearrangement uses TRBV7-6 and TRBJ2-7; D is perhaps TRBD1 (6 bases). This CDR3 contains 15 residues. Trimming took 1 base from V and 3 from J, leaving 13 bases between them. Germline V CDR1 and CDR2: SGHVS, FNYEAQ. The CDR3 here is CASSLVQGIRYEQYF. The CDR3 DNA is TGTGCCAGCAGCTTAGTACAGGGTATCCGCTACGAGCAGTACTTC.

This sequence joins TRBV18 and TRBJ2-2, with D possibly being TRBD1 (6 bases). The V gene's germline CDR1 is KGHSH and CDR2 LQKENI. V gave up 2 bases and J gave up 0 bases, with 13 bases separating them. The CDR3 consists of 17 residues. CDR3 residues: CASSPGQSFANTGELFF. CDR3 nucleotide sequence: TGTGCCAGCTCACCAGGACAGTCCTTCGCGAACACCGGGGAGCTGTTTTTT.

The rearrangement uses TRBV29-1 and TRBJ2-1; D might be TRBD2 (7 bases). CDR1 and CDR2 from the germline V gene are SQVTM and ANQGSEA. The germline V and J ends were trimmed by 7 bases and 3 bases, with 19 bases remaining between them. This CDR3 is 15 amino acids long. The CDR3 loop is CSANNVGGRYNEQFF. The CDR3 nucleotides read TGCAGCGCCAACAACGTGGGGGGGCGCTACAATGAGCAGTTCTTC.

V gene TRBV1 combines with J gene TRBJ1-1; TRBD1, as called in the table, went unchecked against the DNA. TRBV1 counts as a pseudogene. There are 18 residues in the CDR3. CDR3 sequence reads: CTSSQEPPQGAEDTEAFF. The CDR3 DNA reads TGCACCAGCAGCCAAGAACCACCCCAGGGGGCAGAGGACACTGAAGCTTTCTTT.

The rearrangement uses TRBV11-3 and TRBJ1-4; D gene unclear. Germline-derived CDR1 and CDR2 are SGHNT and YENEEA. The CDR3 sequence is 13 residues long. The V gene lost 6 bases and the J gene lost 7 bases, with 12 bases spanning the gap. The DNA of the CDR3 is TGTGCCAGCAGACAATCAACGGGTGAAAAACTGTTTTTT. This translates into CASRQSTGEKLFF.

The chain recombines TRBV15 with TRBJ1-5; D unclear. CDR1 LNHNV and CDR2 YYDKDF come from the germline V gene (reference sequence). This CDR3 is built from 18 residues. V lost 1 base to trimming and J lost 0 bases, with 16 bases between them. CDR3 bases: TGTGCCACCAGCAGAGTCCTCGCGTCGGAGCTTAGCAATCAGCCCCAGCATTTT. It codes for CATSRVLASELSNQPQHF.

The gene calls are TRBV5-1 and TRBJ2-3; TRBD1 matches 8 bases. CDR1 and CDR2 from the germline V gene are SGHRS and YFSETQ. After removal of 1 base from V and 6 bases from J, the junction contained 7 bases not matched to a gene. This CDR3 is 15 amino acids long. CDR3 sequence: CASSLFSGGGDTQYF. The CDR3 nucleotides read TGCGCCAGCAGCTTGTTTTCAGGGGGCGGGGATACGCAGTATTTT.

V gene TRBV5-1 combines with J gene TRBJ1-1; D remains ambiguous. Germline loops: CDR1 SGHRS, CDR2 YFSETQ. V was trimmed by 5 bases and J by 0 bases, leaving 8 bases between them. This CDR3 comprises 13 residues. The CDR3 protein is CASRHGLNTEAFF. In nucleotides, the CDR3 is TGCGCCAGCAGACACGGCCTGAACACTGAAGCTTTCTTT. Full variable domain (remainder filled in from reference TRBV5-1 and TRBJ1-1): KAGVTQTPRYLIKTRGQQVTLSCSPISGHRSVSWYQQTPGQGLQFLFEYFSETQRNKGNFPGRFSGRQFSNSRSEMNVSTLELGDSALYLCASRHGLNTEAFFGQGTRLTVV.

The chain links TRBV4-2 to TRBJ1-2; D is uncertain. Per germline, CDR1 LGHNA and CDR2 YNFKEQ. The CDR3 length is 12 residues. Trimming took 7 bases from V and 3 from J, leaving 9 bases between them. In DNA form, the CDR3 reads TGTGCCAGCACCCAGGAACACTATGGCTACACCTTC. Translating it yields CASTQEHYGYTF.

The J gene is TRBJ2-5, the V gene TRBV29-1, with D possibly being TRBD1 or TRBD2 (6 bases each). The V end was cut by 8 bases, the J end by 1 base, with 14 bases between. CDR3 size: 13 residues. Germline V gene lookup returns CDR1 SQVTM and CDR2 ANQGSEA. DNA of the CDR3: TGCAGCTCACAAACGGGGGCCCAAGAGACCCAGTACTTC. This translates into CSSQTGAQETQYF.

With regard to this clone: Other nucleotide sequences from this sample produce the same CDR3. The rearrangement joins TRBV5-1 to TRBJ2-1, with a possible D match to TRBD1 (5 bases). The CDR3 length is 13 residues. CDR1 is SGHRS, CDR2 YFSETQ, per germline. The V gene lost 0 bases and the J gene lost 4 bases, with 5 bases spanning the gap. The CDR3 nucleotides are TGCGCCAGCAGCTTGGGGACATACAATGAGCAGTTCTTC. Encoded protein: CASSLGTYNEQFF.

The rearrangement links TRBV6-6 to TRBJ2-7; D gene unclear. CDR3 length: 13 residues. Germline V gene data show CDR1 as MNHNY and CDR2 as SVGAGI (reference sequence). Trimming shortened V by 2 bases and J by 2 bases, and 7 bases separated the two germline ends. CDR3 nucleotide sequence: TGTGCCAGCAGTTACGCGCATACCTACGAGCAGTACTTC. The encoded protein is CASSYAHTYEQYF.

V gene TRBV15 combines with J gene TRBJ2-1, with 7 bases lining up with TRBD2. The CDR3 loop spans 18 amino acids. Germline trimming cut 1 base from V and 5 bases from J; bases unmatched to any gene: 14. CDR1 is LNHNV and CDR2 is YYDKDF in the germline V gene (reference sequence). The chain's CDR3 is CATSRGYAGANINNEQFF. CDR3 nucleotides: TGTGCCACCAGCAGAGGCTACGCGGGAGCGAATATAAACAATGAGCAGTTCTTC. The full variable domain, completed using reference TRBV15 and TRBJ2-1, is DAMVIQNPRYQVTQFGKPVTLSCSQTLNHNVMYWYQQKSSQAPKLLFHYYDKDFNNEADTPDNFQSRRPNTSFCFLDIRSPGLGDTAMYLCATSRGYAGANINNEQFFGPGTRLTVL.

This chain joins TRBV23-1 and TRBJ2-3, with a tentative D call TRBD1 (5 bases). TRBV23-1 is treated as an ORF (open reading frame) with a function not yet certain. V lost 3 bases, J lost 0 bases, and 16 bases lay in between. CDR3 size: 17 residues. The CDR3 bases are TGCGCCAGCAGTCACCCTGACAGAAGCTCTAGCACAGATACGCAGTATTTT. The encoded protein is CASSHPDRSSSTDTQYF.

The rearrangement links TRBV20-1 to TRBJ2-1; D uncertain. The CDR3 runs 11 residues. Germline values: CDR1 DFQATT, CDR2 SNEGSKA (reference sequence). The V gene lost 7 bases and the J gene lost 4 bases, with 8 bases spanning the gap. This CDR3 is CSVEEYNEQFF. In nucleotides, the CDR3 is TGCAGTGTGGAAGAATACAATGAGCAGTTCTTC.

V is TRBV19 and J is TRBJ2-3, with 9 bases lining up with TRBD1. The germline V gene encodes CDR1 LNHDA and CDR2 SQIVND (reference sequence). J gave up 1 base and V 8 bases, and 1 base lay outside the gene matches. CDR3 size: 13 residues. The CDR3 is CASGDRGTDTQYF. The CDR3 DNA follows: TGTGCCAGTGGGGACAGGGGCACAGATACGCAGTATTTT.

The chain uses TRBV7-6 and TRBJ2-7; 7 bases are shared with TRBD2. Unmatched junction bases numbered 11, after V lost 5 bases and J lost 4 bases. The CDR3 is made up of 15 amino acids. Germline V gives CDR1 SGHVS, CDR2 FNYEAQ. CDR3 nucleotides: TGTGCCAGCAGCCTGGGACTAAGTCCCTGGTACGAGCAGTACTTC. It translates to CASSLGLSPWYEQYF. Together with reference TRBV7-6 and TRBJ2-7, the CDR3 gives the full variable domain: GAGVSQSPRYKVTKRGQDVALRCDPISGHVSLYWYRQALGQGPEFLTYFNYEAQQDKSGLPNDRFSAERPEGSISTLTIQRTEQRDSAMYRCASSLGLSPWYEQYFGPGTRLTVT.